This TCR beta chain was obtained from a study of blood T cell repertoires in COVID-19. Study as a whole: COVID-19 samples from acute and convalescent phases originated in the United States, Italy and Spain. Nucleic acid was either cDNA or gDNA, and it came from T cells, B-cell-depleted T cells, or PBMCs.

Assay used: immunoSEQ multiplex PCR; TCRdb lists only in-frame clones, some missing. The repertoire holds 60,000 to 80,000 clones, with roughly nine tenths as singletons. CDR3 length equals 14 residues. The germline V gene has CDR1 LNHDA and CDR2 SQIVND (reference sequence). The trim removed 7 bases at V and 8 bases at J, leaving 13 bases unmatched. The chain recombines TRBV19 with TRBJ1-2, with 7 nucleotides matching TRBD1. This clonotype was obtained from a woman in her sixties or seventies with COVID-19, enrolled during active disease. Material for sequencing was peripheral blood. CDR3 residues: CASTQSGQGDGYTF. DNA for the CDR3: TGTGCCAGTACCCAATCGGGGCAGGGGGACGGCTACACCTTC. Filled out from reference TRBV19 and TRBJ1-2, the complete variable domain reads DGGITQSPKYLFRKEGQNVTLSCEQNLNHDAMYWYRQDPGQGLRLIYYSQIVNDFQKGDIAEGYSVSREKKESFPLTVTSAQKNPTAFYLCASTQSGQGDGYTFGSGTRLTVV.